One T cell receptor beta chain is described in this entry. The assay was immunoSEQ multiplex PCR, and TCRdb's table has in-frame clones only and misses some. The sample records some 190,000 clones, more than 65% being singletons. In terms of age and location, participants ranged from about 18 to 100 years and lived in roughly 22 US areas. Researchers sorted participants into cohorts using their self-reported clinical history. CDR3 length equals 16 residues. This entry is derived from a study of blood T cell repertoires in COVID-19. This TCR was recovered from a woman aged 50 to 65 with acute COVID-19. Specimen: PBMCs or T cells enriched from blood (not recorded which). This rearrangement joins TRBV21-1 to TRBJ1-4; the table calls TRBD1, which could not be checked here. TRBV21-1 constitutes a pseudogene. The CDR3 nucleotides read TGTGCCAGCAGCAACCCCTCGACAGGGGTAGGCGAAAAACTGTTTTTT. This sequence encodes CASSNPSTGVGEKLFF.